The present T cell receptor (beta chain) was sequenced within a study of cytomegalovirus exposure and HLA in healthy donors. Study findings and constraints: Researchers reported that a few CMV-associated chains were confirmed in vitro as CMV antigen-specific. Being productive about 87% or about 30% of the time was typical of most TCR beta V segments in an earlier analysis.

This PCR relied on a set of 60 Vbeta primers and 13 Jbeta primers. The assay was immunoSEQ multiplex PCR, and TCRdb's table has in-frame clones only and misses some. Its listing shows more than 100,000 clones. From germline, CDR1 is KGHSH and CDR2 LQKENI. Trimming cost V 5 bases and J 9 bases; bases outside gene matches: 11. This CDR3 region has 14 residues. Points on this clone: Its cognate antigen is unknown.

The specimen sequenced was PBMCs. The chain links TRBV18 to TRBJ1-2, with TRBD1 matching 8 bases. The receptor was isolated from a man aged 18 to 35 in good health and CMV-seronegative. The CDR3: CASSEGQATRSYTF. For the CDR3, the DNA is TGTGCCAGCTCAGAGGGACAGGCCACCCGAAGCTACACCTTC.